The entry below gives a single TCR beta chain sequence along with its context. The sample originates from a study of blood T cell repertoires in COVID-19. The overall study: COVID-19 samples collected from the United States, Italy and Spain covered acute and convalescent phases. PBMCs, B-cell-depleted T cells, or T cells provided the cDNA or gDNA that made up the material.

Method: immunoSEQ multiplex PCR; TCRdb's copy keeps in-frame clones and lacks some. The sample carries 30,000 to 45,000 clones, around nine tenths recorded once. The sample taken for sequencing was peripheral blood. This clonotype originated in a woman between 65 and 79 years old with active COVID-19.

The CDR3 region is CASSIAQTNEKLFF. In nucleotides, the CDR3 is TGTGCCAGCAGTATCGCACAGACTAATGAAAAACTGTTTTTT. This chain connects TRBV28 to TRBJ1-4; no reliable D call. The V and J ends lost 5 bases and 2 bases respectively, with 9 bases between them. Germline V gene sequence: CDR1 MDHEN, CDR2 SYDVKM. The CDR3 runs to 14 residues.